Sequencing of this T cell receptor beta chain was carried out in a study of T-cell reconstitution after alpha-beta-depleted transplantation in children. Study results and limitations: Several hundred expanded graft clones reportedly gave rise to the alpha-beta T cells present about two months after transplant.

There are 14 residues in the CDR3. Trimming removed 1 base at V and 10 bases at J, with 14 bases between. A TCRbeta library incorporating unique molecular identifiers was prepared. Each CDR3 protein gets one entry after TCRdb re-called the PCR reads with MiXCR. The sample includes fewer than 700,000 distinct CDR3 sequences, about an eighth of them seen just once. This clonotype occurred a few times. Its matching antigen is unknown. This receptor was obtained from a male patient aged 10 to 17 who had a stem cell transplant for acute myeloid leukemia, so the T cells may come from the graft donor. This specimen consisted of PBMCs, mostly from graft donor cells, obtained 360 days after TCRalphabeta/CD19-depleted stem cell transplant. The gene calls are TRBV12-3 or TRBV12-4 and TRBJ2-1; D gene unclear. CDR3 loop: CASSLGSRNKEQFF. For the CDR3, the DNA is TGTGCCAGCAGTTTAGGGAGCCGGAATAAGGAGCAGTTCTTC.